The 4 T cell receptor beta chains presented below share a single source sample, sequenced in a study of response to subunit inactivated influenza vaccine. TCRdb ran MiXCR on the RT-PCR reads and lists one entry per CDR3 protein. Among under 800,000 distinct CDR3 sequences, roughly 13% were seen once, and the ten largest hold roughly 6.4%. The sequenced sample was PBMCs from blood, obtained 14 days before vaccination. The source of these receptors is a man aged 50-60 years who received an inactivated influenza vaccine.

The V and J genes are TRBV12-3 or TRBV12-4 and TRBJ2-2, with 12 bases that match TRBD1. The CDR3 contains 16 residues. After removal of 2 bases from V and 6 bases from J, the junction contained 4 bases not matched to a gene. DNA of the CDR3: TGTGCCAGCAGTTTAATGGGACAGGGGGCAGCCGGGGAGCTGTTTTTT. Translating gives CASSLMGQGAAGELFF.

The chain recombines TRBV18 with TRBJ1-2; perhaps TRBD1 as D (5 bases). V was clipped by 6 bases and J by 7 bases, with 18 bases between them. This CDR3 is built from 14 residues. Germline V gives CDR1 KGHSH, CDR2 LQKENI. The CDR3 sequence is CASSRYRDPVGYTF. The DNA for the CDR3 is TGTGCCAGCTCGCGCTACCGGGACCCAGTTGGCTACACCTTC.

This clonotype has just a few counts. The rearrangement uses TRBV4-1 and TRBJ1-4, with no clear D. Germline CDR1 and CDR2: MGHRA and YSYEKL. Trimming shortened V by 0 bases and J by 4 bases, and 12 bases separated the two germline ends. The CDR3 is 16 amino acids. The CDR3 region has the DNA TGCGCCAGCAGCCAAGATCGAGGGCGGAGTAATGAAAAACTGTTTTTT. Translating gives CASSQDRGRSNEKLFF.

This rearrangement joins TRBV6-2 or TRBV6-3 to TRBJ2-5; 7 bases are a match to TRBD2. CDR3 length equals 16 residues. Germline lookup yields CDR1 MNHEY and CDR2 SVGEGT. V was pared by 0 bases and J by 1 base, with 5 bases of the junction left unmatched. For the CDR3, the DNA is TGTGCCAGCAGTTACTCCCAACGCGGGAGCCAAGAGACCCAGTACTTC. Translated: CASSYSQRGSQETQYF.